The clone carrying this T cell receptor (beta chain) was counted only a few times. Treatment reported: randomized to nivolumab then ipilimumab (arm A) or the reverse (arm B). This entry is derived from a study of sequential checkpoint blockade in melanoma. Study details: Each arm's sequence ended with maintenance nivolumab.

Sequenced by immunoSEQ multiplex PCR; TCRdb stores in-frame clones only, minus some. The sample carries 30,000 to 45,000 clones, about 88% recorded once. This CDR3 region has 14 residues. V lost 0 bases, J lost 6 bases, and 10 bases lay in between. The germline gives CDR1 SGHNT, CDR2 YYREEE (reference sequence). The J gene is TRBJ1-5, the V gene TRBV5-4; D is uncertain. The receptor was isolated from a human donor with melanoma. The starting material was CD8+ T cells sorted from blood (inferred from file names), obtained from a patient given nivolumab and ipilimumab in sequence. The CDR3 sequence is CASSLGLGGQPQHF. CDR3 sequence (DNA): TGTGCCAGCAGCTTGGGTCTGGGAGGTCAGCCCCAGCATTTT.